This T cell receptor beta chain is drawn from a study of T cell responses to AZD1222 COVID-19 vaccine. The CDR3 extends over 14 amino acids. The germline V and J ends were trimmed by 0 bases and 8 bases, with 13 bases remaining between them. CDR1 MRHNA and CDR2 SNTAGT come from the germline V gene. The assay was immunoSEQ multiplex PCR, and TCRdb's table has in-frame clones only and misses some. The sample has 150,000 to 200,000 clones, approximately 90% seen once. The chain is built from TRBV6-4 and TRBJ1-2, with D hard to call. The origin of this receptor is an adult in good health. This sample comprised peripheral blood, obtained on day 0 of AZD1222 vaccination. The CDR3 protein is CASSDSAARVGYTF. The CDR3 coding sequence is TGTGCCAGCAGTGACTCGGCAGCCCGAGTCGGCTACACCTTC.